A single T cell receptor beta chain is shown here with its context. Its specificity is unknown. The data are from a study of T cell repertoires in cytomegalovirus infection. On the study more broadly: Both a matching HLA type and CMV infection were indicated by public TCR beta signatures.

The CDR3 runs 17 residues. Germline V gene data show CDR1 as SEHNR and CDR2 as FQNEAQ (reference sequence). Trimming stripped 1 base from V and 0 bases from J, with 13 bases between. TCRdb re-derived calls from the reads in MiXCR, one entry per CDR3 protein. The profile shows under 850,000 distinct CDR3 sequences, 35% of them singletons. Regarding the study as a whole: Accumulated public TCR beta family frequency recognized individuals carrying CMV together with the relevant HLA. Ex vivo, HLA-C-restricted CMV-specific TCR beta clonotypes prevailed over the rest of the response.

This chain uses TRBV7-9 with TRBJ1-3; maybe TRBD1 (6 bases). The TCR was taken from a human donor in good health (CMV status not recorded). Some clones in this sample may be carry-over from other donors' samples. Sequencing was performed on PBMCs. The CDR3 reads CASSLVPPGDSGNTIYF. CDR3 coding DNA: TGTGCCAGCAGCTTAGTACCCCCAGGGGACTCTGGAAACACCATATATTTT.